These 16 T cell receptor beta chains came from one sample sequenced in a study of cytomegalovirus exposure and HLA in healthy donors. The PCR had 60 Vbeta and 13 Jbeta primers. Generated by immunoSEQ multiplex PCR, the TCRdb table keeps only in-frame clones and is missing some. The sample shows about 130,000 clones, approximately 85% of them seen only once. Sequenced material: PBMCs. The receptor set was obtained from a boy aged 10-17 years in good health and CMV-seronegative.

The chain uses TRBV6-1 and TRBJ2-3, with 10 nucleotides matching TRBD1. J lost 7 bases, V lost 7 bases, and 11 bases had no gene match. The CDR3 covers 15 residues. The germline CDR1 and CDR2 sequences are MNHNS and SASEGT. Here the CDR3 DNA reads TGTGCCAGCACTCAGGCCGGGACAGGGGTCAATACGCAGTATTTT. Its translation: CASTQAGTGVNTQYF.

The rearrangement joins TRBV4-3 to TRBJ2-7; 9 nucleotides agree with TRBD1. V was clipped by 0 bases and J by 6 bases; unmatched bases: 6. Germline V gene lookup returns CDR1 LGHNA and CDR2 YSLEER. The CDR3 totals 15 residues. CDR3 sequence: CASSQDQGQGLEQYF. The CDR3 bases are TGCGCCAGCAGCCAAGATCAGGGACAGGGTCTCGAGCAGTACTTC.

The chain recombines TRBV27 with TRBJ1-1; 11 positions agree with TRBD1. V was clipped by 4 bases and J by 0 bases; unmatched bases: 4. Germline CDR1 reads MNHEY; CDR2 reads SMNVEV (reference sequence). This CDR3 has 16 amino acids. The CDR3: CASSSWTGGMNTEAFF. The CDR3 DNA reads as TGTGCCAGCAGTTCCTGGACAGGGGGCATGAACACTGAAGCTTTCTTT.

The rearrangement uses TRBV18 and TRBJ1-5; 12 bases agree with TRBD1. The CDR3 has 17 residues. The ends lost 3 bases at V and 4 bases at J; junction bases unmatched: 7. Germline V gives CDR1 KGHSH, CDR2 LQKENI. For the CDR3, the DNA is TGTGCCAGCTCACCCGGGACAGGGGGCCCCCCTAATCAGCCCCAGCATTTT. Translated, it gives CASSPGTGGPPNQPQHF.

This clone was recorded a few times. J is TRBJ2-5 and V is TRBV30; 12 bases are a match to TRBD1. The CDR3 sequence is 16 residues long. The germline gives CDR1 GTSNPN, CDR2 SVGIG (reference sequence). V trimming: 3 bases; J trimming: 1 base; junction bases outside the gene matches: 6. This CDR3 is CAWRPGQGAIQETQYF. CDR3 nucleotide sequence: TGTGCCTGGAGACCGGGACAGGGGGCAATCCAAGAGACCCAGTACTTC.

The chain has TRBV7-2 and TRBJ1-1; tentatively, D is TRBD1 (6 bases). V lost 5 bases, J lost 6 bases, and 10 bases lay in between. Germline loops: CDR1 SGHTA, CDR2 FQGNSA. This CDR3 contains 12 residues. The CDR3 is CASSGRGAEAFF. The DNA for the CDR3 is TGTGCCAGCAGCGGGAGGGGGGCTGAAGCTTTCTTT.

V gene TRBV7-2 combines with J gene TRBJ1-1; TRBD1 matches 9 bases. This CDR3 is built from 13 residues. In germline, CDR1 is SGHTA, CDR2 FQGNSA. The junction had 2 bases not matched to a gene; V was cut back by 3 bases and J by 6 bases. The CDR3 DNA reads TGTGCCAGCAGCTTTAGACAGGGGGCTGAAGCTTTCTTT. As protein: CASSFRQGAEAFF. Drawing the rest from reference TRBV7-2 and TRBJ1-1, the complete variable domain is GAGVSQSPSNKVTEKGKDVELRCDPISGHTALYWYRQSLGQGLEFLIYFQGNSAPDKSGLPSDRFSAERTGGSVSTLTIQRTQQEDSAVYLCASSFRQGAEAFFGQGTRLTVV.

The genes are TRBV19 and TRBJ2-5, with D possibly TRBD1 on 6 matching bases. Between the trimmed V and J ends, which lost 1 base and 5 bases, there was a span of 14 bases. The CDR3 consists of 15 residues. The germline CDR1 and CDR2 sequences are LNHDA and SQIVND (reference sequence). CDR3 nucleotide sequence: TGTGCCAGTAGTATAGCCAAAGGGCAGGGGGAGACCCAGTACTTC. Translated: CASSIAKGQGETQYF.

The genes are TRBV2 and TRBJ1-1; 8 nucleotides align to TRBD1. From germline, CDR1 is SNHLY and CDR2 FYNNEI. CDR3 length equals 13 residues. V trimming: 6 bases; J trimming: 5 bases; junction bases outside the gene matches: 5. CDR3 sequence (DNA): TGTGCCAGCAGGCTGGGACAGGAGACTGAAGCTTTCTTT. Encoded protein: CASRLGQETEAFF.

The V and J genes are TRBV27 and TRBJ2-3; 8 bases fit TRBD1. Trimming took 3 bases from V and 1 from J; bases not matched to a gene: 3. The CDR3 extends over 15 amino acids. Germline-derived CDR1 and CDR2 are MNHEY and SMNVEV (reference sequence). In DNA, the CDR3 is TGTGCCAGCAGTTTTGACAGGGGTGGCACAGATACGCAGTATTTT. It codes for CASSFDRGGTDTQYF.

This rearrangement joins TRBV27 to TRBJ2-3; D unclear. Trimming took 3 bases from V and 8 from J, leaving 21 bases between them. Germline CDR1 and CDR2: MNHEY and SMNVEV (reference sequence). This CDR3 has 16 amino acids. CDR3 sequence (DNA): TGTGCCAGCAGTTTGAGAACCCCCGGAGAATTAGGTACGCAGTATTTT. Translating it yields CASSLRTPGELGTQYF.

This clone occurred a few times. The rearrangement joins TRBV6-5 to TRBJ2-1, with D possibly TRBD1 on 6 matching bases. This CDR3 region has 15 residues. V shed 2 bases and J shed 2 bases, with 10 bases lying between them. Germline CDR1 is MNHEY and CDR2 is SVGAGI. Written as DNA, the CDR3 is TGTGCCAGCAGTTACGCACAGGGTACCTACAATGAGCAGTTCTTC. This translates into CASSYAQGTYNEQFF.

This clone was counted a few times. The rearrangement links TRBV29-1 to TRBJ1-1; D uncertain. This CDR3 spans 13 amino acids. The V gene lost 4 bases and the J gene lost 0 bases, with 9 bases spanning the gap. CDR1 is SQVTM and CDR2 is ANQGSEA in the germline V gene. CDR3 protein: CSVAGMMNTEAFF. CDR3 DNA sequence: TGCAGCGTTGCGGGAATGATGAACACTGAAGCTTTCTTT.

Note on this clone: One end of the junction is discordant with germline, which a read error may explain. This chain connects TRBV30 to TRBJ1-2; 7 nucleotides match TRBD1. Germline CDR1 GTSNPN, CDR2 SVGIG (reference sequence). The CDR3 is made up of 13 amino acids. This CDR3 is CAWSVKGAGGYPF. CDR3 nucleotide sequence: TGTGCCTGGAGTGTGAAGGGGGCGGGAGGCTACCCCTTC.

This chain joins TRBV5-4 and TRBJ2-7; D remains unclear. V was pared by 0 bases and J by 7 bases, with 8 bases between. The CDR3 is 12 residues long. Germline CDR1 and CDR2: SGHNT and YYREEE (reference sequence). The CDR3 protein is CASSLARAEQYF. The CDR3 DNA follows: TGTGCCAGCAGCTTGGCGCGTGCTGAGCAGTACTTC.

The chain links TRBV5-6 to TRBJ1-5, with D perhaps TRBD1 (6 bases). This CDR3 comprises 14 residues. Trimming took 4 bases from V and 7 from J, leaving 15 bases between them. Germline CDR1 is SGHDT and CDR2 is YYEEEE. In DNA form, the CDR3 reads TGTGCCAGCAGCCGTGGACAGTCCGAACAGCCCCAGCATTTT. Translation: CASSRGQSEQPQHF. The full variable domain, with the rest looked up from reference TRBV5-6 and TRBJ1-5, is DAGVTQSPTHLIKTRGQQVTLRCSPKSGHDTVSWYQQALGQGPQFIFQYYEEEERQRGNFPDRFSGHQFPNYSSELNVNALLLGDSALYLCASSRGQSEQPQHFGDGTRLSIL.